This T cell receptor (beta chain) appears in the sequencing data of a study of T cells in Graves' hyperthyroidism and ophthalmopathy. Background on the study: Once the initial diagnosis was made, peripheral blood was obtained before any treatment.

The source material, RNA transcripts, was used to amplify TCR beta CDR3 regions. The TCR CDR3 was amplified in a first-round RT-PCR using the HTBI primer set. TCRdb re-called the multiplex PCR reads through MiXCR, storing one row per CDR3 protein. Of about 590,000 distinct CDR3 sequences in the sample, more than 15% were seen once. V lost 3 bases and J lost 3; bases outside the gene matches: 3. Germline values: CDR1 GTSNPN, CDR2 SVGIG (reference sequence). This CDR3 has 13 amino acids. This clonotype has at least ten counts. Stability of Graves' hyperthyroidism was defined as absent ophthalmopathy progression within 18 months. Hyperthyroidism, newly diagnosed and lasting under 2 months, affected patients aged 18 to 65.

The source material was blood. This chain joins TRBV30 and TRBJ1-1, with 8 bases aligning to TRBD1. This clonotype was obtained from a woman in her twenties or thirties with Graves' hyperthyroidism. CDR3 nucleotides: TGTGCCTGGAGATCAGGGGGCTACACTGAAGCTTTCTTT. It is translated as CAWRSGGYTEAFF.